The TCR beta chain described here comes from a study of T-cell memory formation after mild COVID-19. The V end lost 3 bases, the J end lost 2 bases, and 2 bases lay between the germline ends. Germline lookup yields CDR1 ENHRY and CDR2 SYGVKD. This CDR3 region has 11 residues. The study, taken as a whole, reports: Cross-reactive memory apparently joined, as some responding clones appeared in pre-infection memory.

TCRdb independently ran MiXCR on the 5' RACE reads; one entry per CDR3 protein. The data show 550,000 to 600,000 distinct CDR3 sequences, with 17% seen just once and less than 10% held by the top ten. This clonotype showed up just a few times. What it binds is unknown. The specimen was PBMCs or a T cell subset sorted from them (not recorded which). The receptor comes from an adult woman who had mild COVID-19 (a few samples of this study predate the infection). Cell type and time point are not known. The chain recombines TRBV10-3 with TRBJ2-7; D is ambiguous. Written as DNA, the CDR3 is TGTGCCATCAGTGACCCCTACGAGCAGTACTTC. Its protein product is CAISDPYEQYF.